The 25 T cell receptor beta chains reported below all come from one sample, sequenced in a study of cytomegalovirus exposure and HLA in healthy donors. The method was immunoSEQ multiplex PCR; TCRdb's version includes in-frame clones alone and lacks a portion of them. The sample yields around 350,000 clones, 70% to 90% seen once. Sample: PBMCs. The receptors were sampled from a woman aged 18-30 years in good health and CMV-seronegative.

This clone was detected only once. The genes are TRBV6-5 and TRBJ2-7; 7 nucleotides align to TRBD2. The length of the CDR3 is 15 residues. Germline V gene data show CDR1 as MNHEY and CDR2 as SVGAGI. J was trimmed by 3 bases and V by 6 bases; bases with no gene match: 11. This CDR3 is CASREGLADLYEQYF. CDR3 nucleotide sequence: TGTGCCAGCAGGGAGGGGCTAGCGGACCTCTACGAGCAGTACTTC.

The J gene is TRBJ2-7, the V gene TRBV7-2, with D maybe TRBD1 (6 bases). CDR3 length: 14 amino acids. Germline loops: CDR1 SGHTA, CDR2 FQGNSA. Trimming removed 1 base at V and 3 bases at J, with 10 bases between. The CDR3, as DNA: TGTGCCAGCAGCTTAGTCGACAGGAGCTACGAGCAGTACTTC. This sequence encodes CASSLVDRSYEQYF.

The rearrangement joins TRBV2 to TRBJ1-2; D possibly corresponds to TRBD1 (6 bases). The V and J ends lost 1 base and 0 bases respectively, with 15 bases between them. The CDR3 consists of 17 residues. Germline V lookup: CDR1 SNHLY, CDR2 FYNNEI. CDR3 nucleotides: TGTGCCAGCAGTGAAGAGGCAGGGGCGAGAACTAACTATGGCTACACCTTC. Translating it yields CASSEEAGARTNYGYTF.

The gene calls are TRBV19 and TRBJ1-5; perhaps TRBD1 as D (5 bases). The germline V gene has CDR1 LNHDA and CDR2 SQIVND (reference sequence). This CDR3 comprises 15 residues. V was cut by 7 bases and J by 1 base, with 14 bases left in between. As DNA, the CDR3 is TGTGCCAGTACCCGTGGAGGGGCGAGCAATCAGCCCCAGCATTTT. Translation: CASTRGGASNQPQHF.

The rearrangement links TRBV10-3 to TRBJ2-7; the match to TRBD1 covers 7 bases. Looked up from germline, CDR1 is ENHRY and CDR2 is SYGVKD. V was clipped by 8 bases and J by 6 bases; unmatched bases: 13. The CDR3 loop spans 14 amino acids. CDR3 region: CAIGEQGTRVEQYF. CDR3 nucleotide sequence: TGTGCCATCGGGGAACAGGGGACGCGGGTCGAGCAGTACTTC.

J is TRBJ2-5 and V is TRBV2; possibly TRBD2 for D (6 bases). V dropped 7 bases and J dropped 8 bases, with 11 bases sitting between them. The CDR3 extends over 11 amino acids. The germline CDR1 and CDR2 sequences are SNHLY and FYNNEI. The CDR3 nucleotides read TGTGCCAGCACCCAGGAGGGAACCCAGTACTTC. Amino acid sequence: CASTQEGTQYF.

The chain couples TRBV5-6 to TRBJ2-7; 15 bases are shared with TRBD2. Germline trimming cut 5 bases from V and 6 bases from J; bases unmatched to any gene: 6. From germline, CDR1 is SGHDT and CDR2 YYEEEE. This CDR3 is 15 amino acids long. For the CDR3, the DNA is TGTGCCAGCAGTCGGACTAGCGGGGGGGAATTCGAGCAGTACTTC. Translated, it gives CASSRTSGGEFEQYF.

The J gene is TRBJ2-7, the V gene TRBV5-1; D is unresolved. With 1 base removed from V and 2 bases from J, the gap between germline ends came to 7 bases. Looked up from germline, CDR1 is SGHRS and CDR2 is YFSETQ. CDR3 length equals 13 residues. The CDR3 is CASSLSSTYEQYF. CDR3 DNA: TGCGCCAGCAGCTTGTCGAGCACCTACGAGCAGTACTTC. Based on the CDR3 plus reference TRBV5-1 and TRBJ2-7, the full variable domain is KAGVTQTPRYLIKTRGQQVTLSCSPISGHRSVSWYQQTPGQGLQFLFEYFSETQRNKGNFPGRFSGRQFSNSRSEMNVSTLELGDSALYLCASSLSSTYEQYFGPGTRLTVT.

This clone was found once. The chain links TRBV6-1 to TRBJ1-2; D is undetermined. Germline V CDR1 and CDR2: MNHNS, SASEGT. CDR3 length: 13 amino acids. V lost 5 bases, J lost 8 bases, and 15 bases lay in between. The DNA for the CDR3 is TGTGCCAGCAGTCAACTACTAACTCGGGGCTACACCTTC. This translates into CASSQLLTRGYTF.

The rearrangement joins TRBV2 to TRBJ2-4, with a weak D call TRBD2 (6 bases). The V gene's germline CDR1 is SNHLY and CDR2 FYNNEI. V shed 2 bases and J shed 9 bases, with 8 bases lying between them. The CDR3 is made up of 12 amino acids. The CDR3 nucleotides read TGTGCCAGCAGTGAACTAGCGCGCATTCAGTACTTC. As protein: CASSELARIQYF. Based on the CDR3 plus reference TRBV2 and TRBJ2-4, the full variable domain is EPEVTQTPSHQVTQMGQEVILRCVPISNHLYFYWYRQILGQKVEFLVSFYNNEISEKSEIFDDQFSVERPDGSNFTLKIRSTKLEDSAMYFCASSELARIQYFGAGTRLSVL.

The chain is built from TRBV7-9 and TRBJ2-3, with 8 bases identical to TRBD2. The germline V gene has CDR1 SEHNR and CDR2 FQNEAQ (reference sequence). The CDR3 length is 14 residues. Trimming removed 5 bases from V and 4 bases from J; junction bases left unmatched: 5. The CDR3 region has the DNA TGTGCCAGCAGCCCAGGACTAGCATCAGATACGCAGTATTTT. Protein sequence: CASSPGLASDTQYF. Full variable domain (missing parts from reference TRBV7-9 and TRBJ2-3): DTGVSQNPRHKITKRGQNVTFRCDPISEHNRLYWYRQTLGQGPEFLTYFQNEAQLEKSRLLSDRFSAERPKGSFSTLEIQRTEQGDSAMYLCASSPGLASDTQYFGPGTRLTVL.

The chain couples TRBV4-1 to TRBJ2-5, with 10 bases identical to TRBD1. Trimming removed 2 bases from V and 3 bases from J; junction bases left unmatched: 3. Germline V gene sequence: CDR1 MGHRA, CDR2 YSYEKL. The CDR3 has 15 residues. The CDR3 bases are TGCGCCAGCAGCCAACTAGGACAGGGGGAAGAGACCCAGTACTTC. It translates to CASSQLGQGEETQYF.

V gene TRBV9 combines with J gene TRBJ2-3; 8 bases fit TRBD1. The CDR3 covers 14 residues. Germline values: CDR1 SGDLS, CDR2 YYNGEE. Trimming at V came to 4 bases and at J to 3 bases, leaving 4 bases not matched to a gene. Written as DNA, the CDR3 is TGTGCCAGCAGCCCCCGGACAGGGACAGATACGCAGTATTTT. It is translated as CASSPRTGTDTQYF.

DNA for the CDR3: TGTGCCAGCAGATGGACAGTAAAAGCCTACGAGCAGTACTTC. Protein sequence: CASRWTVKAYEQYF. The chain couples TRBV2 to TRBJ2-7; weak D call: TRBD1 (6 bases). Germline-derived CDR1 and CDR2 are SNHLY and FYNNEI. Trimming took off 6 bases at V and 2 bases at J, with 14 bases between the two ends. There are 14 residues in the CDR3.

This clone was detected once. The rearrangement uses TRBV28 and TRBJ1-2; TRBD1 matches at 8 bases. Germline-derived CDR1 and CDR2 are MDHEN and SYDVKM. This CDR3 has 16 amino acids. Trimming took 5 bases from V and 3 from J; bases not matched to a gene: 11. CDR3 amino acids: CASSRPRTGSDYGYTF. The CDR3, as DNA: TGTGCCAGCAGTCGACCCCGGACAGGGTCAGACTATGGCTACACCTTC.

The chain is built from TRBV5-1 and TRBJ2-1; D is perhaps TRBD2 (5 bases). The V end was cut by 4 bases, the J end by 0 bases, with 11 bases between. Germline V gene sequence: CDR1 SGHRS, CDR2 YFSETQ. The CDR3 runs to 15 residues. The CDR3 nucleotides are TGCGCCAGCAGCCCGACTATCATCTCCTACAATGAGCAGTTCTTC. Encoded protein: CASSPTIISYNEQFF.

CDR3 nucleotides: TGTGCCAGCAGCCGCCAGGGGAGAACTGAAGCTTTCTTT. It specifies CASSRQGRTEAFF. The chain combines TRBV4-2 with TRBJ1-1; a possible D gene is TRBD1 (6 bases). The V end lost 4 bases, the J end lost 5 bases, and 11 bases lay between the germline ends. The CDR3 has 13 amino acids. Germline-derived CDR1 and CDR2 are LGHNA and YNFKEQ.

The rearrangement links TRBV27 to TRBJ2-1, with 8 bases fitting TRBD1. The V segment lost 4 bases and the J segment 0 bases; nucleotides outside the gene matches: 2. Looked up from germline, CDR1 is MNHEY and CDR2 is SMNVEV (reference sequence). CDR3 size: 15 residues. CDR3 sequence: CASSSQGDSYNEQFF. CDR3 DNA: TGTGCCAGCAGTTCACAGGGGGACTCCTACAATGAGCAGTTCTTC.

The chain employs TRBV11-2 and TRBJ2-4; TRBD1 might be the D (6 bases). The CDR3 has 17 residues. CDR1 and CDR2 (germline): SGHAT, FQNNGV. With 4 bases removed from V and 0 bases from J, the gap between germline ends came to 16 bases. CDR3 amino acids: CASSSLQGNLAKNIQYF. In DNA, the CDR3 is TGTGCCAGCAGCTCATTGCAGGGGAACCTAGCCAAAAACATTCAGTACTTC.

The CDR3 is CASSSEGDGEKLFF. CDR3 nucleotides: TGTGCCAGCAGCTCCGAGGGAGATGGTGAAAAACTGTTTTTT. The rearrangement uses TRBV7-6 and TRBJ1-4, with unresolved D. Germline CDR1 is SGHVS and CDR2 is FNYEAQ. This CDR3 is built from 14 residues. Trimming took 4 bases from V and 7 from J, leaving 13 bases between them.

The chain uses TRBV11-2 and TRBJ2-5; TRBD2 matches 7 bases. Per the germline V gene, CDR1 is SGHAT and CDR2 is FQNNGV. The CDR3 has 17 residues. J gave up 4 bases and V 3 bases, and 14 bases lay outside the gene matches. The CDR3 bases are TGTGCCAGCAGCTTTGCCCCGGGGGGAGGTCTTAGAGAGACCCAGTACTTC. This sequence encodes CASSFAPGGGLRETQYF.

The rearrangement joins TRBV5-4 to TRBJ1-1; TRBD1 agrees at 11 bases. Trimming cost V 0 bases and J 11 bases; bases outside gene matches: 9. Germline loops: CDR1 SGHNT, CDR2 YYREEE (reference sequence). The CDR3 spans 15 residues. CDR3 nucleotide sequence: TGTGCCAGCAGCTTGGATGACCGGGACAGGGGGAATGCTTTCTTT. This sequence encodes CASSLDDRDRGNAFF.

The J gene is TRBJ2-3, the V gene TRBV14; 8 nucleotides agree with TRBD1. The length of the CDR3 is 17 residues. Germline loops: CDR1 SGHDN, CDR2 FVKESK. After removal of 4 bases from V and 1 base from J, the junction contained 10 bases not matched to a gene. This CDR3 reads CASSLLALTGGTDTQYF. For the CDR3, the DNA is TGTGCCAGCAGCCTGCTAGCCCTGACAGGGGGCACAGATACGCAGTATTTT.

This clone was found a few times. This sequence joins TRBV14 and TRBJ1-2, with 7 bases lining up with TRBD1. V shed 4 bases, J shed 2 bases, and the junction held 1 base outside the gene matches. This CDR3 has 13 residues. Germline CDR1 SGHDN, CDR2 FVKESK. CDR3 coding DNA: TGTGCCAGCAGCCGACAGGGCAACTATGGCTACACCTTC. It specifies CASSRQGNYGYTF.

This chain uses TRBV5-1 with TRBJ2-1; 10 bases align to TRBD2. The CDR3 covers 17 residues. With V trimmed by 5 bases and J by 3 bases, 11 bases remained unmatched. CDR1 and CDR2 (germline): SGHRS, YFSETQ. The DNA of the CDR3 is TGCGCCAGCAGTCCCTATCTTACTAGCGGGGTCTACAATGAGCAGTTCTTC. Translating gives CASSPYLTSGVYNEQFF.